This record covers a single T cell receptor beta chain. This entry belongs to a study of Ad26.COV2.S vaccination and SARS-CoV-2 variants. The CDR3 is made up of 13 amino acids. CDR1 SGHTA and CDR2 FQGNSA come from the germline V gene. V was clipped by 3 bases and J by 7 bases, with 10 bases between them. TCRdb keeps only in-frame clones here, not all; method: immunoSEQ multiplex PCR. This table holds about 350,000 clones, approximately 85% found once. Treatment specified: some 20 received Ad26.COV2.S at low or high dose, single or two shots; about 5 received placebo; per-sample allocation not given. The investigators took samples on day 63 after the first vaccine or placebo injection.

The source material was peripheral blood, sampled in a trial of Ad26.COV2.S vaccine versus placebo. The clonotype was recovered from a person aged 18-65 years who received the Ad26.COV2.S COVID-19 vaccine or a placebo. V usage is TRBV7-2 and J usage is TRBJ2-1, with TRBD1 as a possible D gene (6 bases). The CDR3 sequence: CASSFFTGNEQFF. The CDR3 bases are TGTGCCAGCAGCTTTTTTACAGGGAATGAGCAGTTCTTC.